The T cell receptor beta chain described here comes from a study of vaccination and CD4 T cells after COVID-19 (dated by TCRdb to 2021 to 2024). About the study as a whole: The convalescent cohort comprised six males and four females, including two Hispanic individuals, seven Caucasians, two Asians and one multiracial person. Each participant got two doses of either the Pfizer-BioNTech BNT162b2 vaccine (n=8) or the Moderna mRNA-1273 vaccine (n=2). Post-COVID blood samples from convalescent patients were collected a median of roughly 100 days after diagnosis, with a range of roughly 35 to 180 days. The time from the second vaccine dose to post-vaccine blood sampling had a median of roughly 79 days and ranged from roughly 12 to 241 days. The cultures were stimulated with overlapping spike peptide pools from SARS-CoV-2 and from the common cold coronaviruses HCoV-NL63, HCoV-OC43 and HCoV-229E. Control cultures received a CEFX viral epitope pool as the positive control, an HIV-1 Nef peptide pool as the negative control, or no peptide. In ten to eleven COVID-19 convalescent patients and 4 infection-naive healthy vaccine recipients, researchers compared the spike-specific CD4+ TCR repertoire from before mRNA vaccination with the repertoire from after. Here is what the overall study found, with its caveats: Only a relatively small number of convalescent patients were included in the study, and early timepoints following natural infection were not analyzed. Among convalescent patients, a median around 89% of the SARS-CoV-2-reactive clones seen after vaccination appeared only after vaccination, which suggests priming specific to the vaccine. Although the median number of SARS-CoV-2-reactive clonotypes went up from around 20 after infection to some 37 after vaccination, the increase was not significant. Of the vaccine-specific clones in convalescent patients, 304 of 307, or nearly all, reacted only to SARS-CoV-2 spike and did not cross-react with common cold coronaviruses.

As concerns this clonotype: The specificity of this receptor is unknown. Base qualities are not at hand, and no much larger clone is one base apart.

Library method: PCR. At the Johns Hopkins FTIC core, DNA from the cultured CD4+ T cells underwent TCR sequencing with the Oncomine TCR Beta short-read assay. The QIAamp micro DNA kit was used to extract genomic DNA from the cultured CD4+ T cells. The Oncomine TCR Beta libraries from cultured CD4+ T cells were pooled using unique dual indexes and then sequenced on an Illumina iSeq 100. The source study handled its data this way. Non-productive sequences were removed, and CDR3s not starting with C, not ending with F or W, or shorter than 7 amino acids were discarded. Antigen-specific clonotypes were identified with the MANAFEST web application by comparing peptide-stimulated wells with reference and other culture wells. For a clone to be called positive, the clone needed an FDR below 0.05, an odds ratio above 5, and a productive frequency above 0.1% in at least two of three replicate wells. Cross-reactive clonotypes were defined as significantly expanded in both SARS-CoV-2 spike wells and at least one common cold coronavirus spike condition. CDR3 homology was assessed with Levenshtein distances (stringdist) and unrooted phylogenetic trees (ape) in R version 3.6.1. The public reads were reanalyzed by TCRdb: fastp trimming at Q25, MiXCR alignment, in-frame beta chains only. Rows with one shared CDR3 protein collapse into an entry with the most common genes and DNA. These V and J calls rely on TCRdb rather than the paper's analysis. The sample includes about 25,000 distinct CDR3 sequences, with 67% observed a single time. The ten top clones hold 16% of the sample.

The meaning of the sample's treatment or condition label: approximately 9-day PBMC culture with coronavirus spike peptide pools or control peptides (ViraFEST assay). To expand antigen-specific T cells with peptide pools and then pick out the expanded clonotypes through TCR sequencing, the study relied on the ViraFEST assay. Negative nucleocapsid antibody tests taken both before and after vaccination confirmed that the healthy vaccine recipients had no prior SARS-CoV-2 infection. Each well held 2.2 million or so PBMCs cultured with approximately 10 ug/ml peptide pools in IMDM containing around 5.5% human AB serum and around 10 IU/ml IL-2. On days 3 and 7, half of the culture medium was replaced with fresh IL-2-containing medium. After roughly 11 days of culture, CD4+ T cells were isolated by negative selection with the EasySep CD4+ T cell isolation kit. PBMCs were separated from whole blood using Ficoll-Paque Plus gradient centrifugation and then either used fresh or cryopreserved at -140C. Culture conditions were generally each tested in triplicate wells.

In the germline V gene, CDR1 corresponds to SNHLY and CDR2 to FYNNEI. V gives up 9 bases and J gives up 0 bases, and the segment between their germline ends measures 12 bases. Inclusive of the bounding cysteine and phenylalanine, the CDR3 is 14 residues long. Just CDR3 DNA is preserved here, 42 bases in frame from base 1. Sequenced material: CD4+ T cells from blood, cultured in vitro, taken after SARS-CoV-2 vaccination. The sequence is built from TRBV2 and TRBJ1-3; D gene: possibly TRBD1, on 5 matching bases. This receptor was taken from a human donor who received a COVID-19 vaccine. The DNA sequence is TGTGCCAGTCGACAGACATTCTCTGGAAACACCATATATTTT. It translates to CASRQTFSGNTIYF. The CDR3 plus the reference TRBV2 and TRBJ1-3 genes for the other parts give the full variable domain: EPEVTQTPSHQVTQMGQEVILRCVPISNHLYFYWYRQILGQKVEFLVSFYNNEISEKSEIFDDQFSVERPDGSNFTLKIRSTKLEDSAMYFCASRQTFSGNTIYFGEGSWLTVV.